This T cell receptor (beta chain) was obtained from a study of T cell responses to AZD1222 COVID-19 vaccine. The germline CDR1 and CDR2 sequences are SGHDT and YYEEEE. V was pared by 9 bases and J by 14 bases, with 25 bases between. This CDR3 is 13 amino acids long. Using immunoSEQ multiplex PCR, the repertoire was profiled, and TCRdb retains in-frame clones only, with some absent. Of more than 100,000 clones in the sample, about nine tenths are singletons; the top ten hold 6% to 9%. The receptor was isolated from an adult who received the AZD1222 COVID-19 vaccine. This chain uses TRBV5-6 with TRBJ2-3, with TRBD2 as a possible D gene (7 bases). The sequenced sample was peripheral blood, obtained 28 days after the second AZD1222 dose. In DNA form, the CDR3 reads TGTGCCACCGCGTCCGAGGGGGGGACGAGGTGGTATTTT. Amino acids: CATASEGGTRWYF.